This is a list of T cell receptor beta chains from one sample in a study of blood T cell repertoires in COVID-19. Some clones are missing from TCRdb's copy, which holds only in-frame ones; the method was immunoSEQ multiplex PCR. The sample holds some 50,000 clones, about 82% seen once. Sequences were obtained from peripheral blood. The receptors come from a human donor in a cohort sampled during active COVID-19. Each CDR3 is given with its conserved first and last residue. Fields, in order: D gene, V gene, J gene, clone size, CDR3 protein, CDR3 DNA. D genes are given only for firm matches. Rows give clone size only sometimes, using once, few, many, or a class for an expanded clone.

NA,TRBV5-6,TRBJ1-1,NA,CASSPPGGGKGAEAFF,TGTGCCAGCAGCCCACCCGGGGGGGGTAAGGGCGCTGAAGCTTTCTTT
NA,TRBV24-1,TRBJ2-1,once,CATSDSGEGDEQFF,TGTGCCACCAGTGATTCAGGGGAGGGAGATGAGCAGTTCTTC
NA,TRBV7-2,TRBJ2-7,NA,CASSLGWGQGTYEQYF,TGTGCCAGCAGCTTAGGGTGGGGGCAGGGAACCTACGAGCAGTACTTC
NA,TRBV2,TRBJ2-7,NA,CASSRDFHEQYF,TGTGCCAGCAGCCGGGACTTCCACGAGCAGTACTTC
TRBD1,TRBV10-3,TRBJ1-2,NA,CAISESGQGTFYGYTF,TGTGCCATCAGTGAGTCCGGACAGGGGACATTCTATGGCTACACCTTC
NA,TRBV19,TRBJ2-7,NA,CASSTPATGPHEQYF,TGTGCCAGTAGTACCCCTGCGACAGGCCCCCACGAGCAGTACTTC
NA,TRBV6-1,TRBJ1-1,NA,CASSEGNRFWDTEAFF,TGTGCCAGCAGTGAAGGGAACAGGTTTTGGGACACTGAAGCTTTCTTT
TRBD1,TRBV11-2,TRBJ1-2,NA,CASSLGTGGIYGYTF,TGTGCCAGCAGCTTAGGTACAGGGGGCATCTATGGCTACACCTTC
TRBD1,TRBV9,TRBJ2-7,few,CASSEGQAAYEQYF,TGTGCCAGCAGCGAGGGACAGGCGGCTTACGAGCAGTACTTC
NA,TRBV4-3,TRBJ2-2,NA,CASSQDPGNTGELFF,TGCGCCAGCAGCCAAGATCCAGGGAACACCGGGGAGCTGTTTTTT
TRBD2,TRBV4-3,TRBJ2-5,NA,CASSQDPGGRMETQYF,TGCGCCAGCAGCCAAGATCCGGGGGGGCGCATGGAGACCCAGTACTTC
TRBD1,TRBV18,TRBJ1-5,NA,CASSPSQGASNQPQHF,TGTGCCAGCTCACCATCGCAGGGGGCAAGCAATCAGCCCCAGCATTTT
TRBD1,TRBV6-5,TRBJ1-2,NA,CASRETGFHGYTF,TGTGCCAGCAGAGAGACAGGGTTCCATGGCTACACCTTC
NA,TRBV6-5,TRBJ1-1,NA,CASSRQAVSTEAFF,TGTGCCTCATCTCGACAGGCTGTATCCACTGAAGCTTTCTTT
TRBD2,TRBV27,TRBJ2-3,NA,CASSFAGGTDTQYF,TGTGCCAGCAGTTTCGCGGGAGGCACAGATACGCAGTATTTT
TRBD2,TRBV18,TRBJ2-5,NA,CASSPPSGSGRETQYF,TGTGCCAGCTCACCACCAAGCGGGAGTGGCAGAGAGACCCAGTACTTC
NA,TRBV7-6,TRBJ2-3,NA,CASSLVITDTQYF,TGTGCCAGCAGCTTAGTCATCACAGATACGCAGTATTTT
NA,TRBV7-2,TRBJ1-2,NA,CASSLGHNNYGYTF,TGTGCCAGCAGCTTAGGTCACAACAACTATGGCTACACCTTC
NA,TRBV5-1,TRBJ2-1,NA,CASSLGLGTYNEQFF,TGCGCCAGCAGCTTGGGACTAGGGACCTACAATGAGCAGTTCTTC
TRBD1,TRBV5-4,TRBJ2-1,NA,CASSHLTGSSYNEQFF,TGTGCCAGCAGCCACTTGACAGGGTCGTCCTACAATGAGCAGTTCTTC
NA,TRBV11-2,TRBJ2-7,NA,CASSSHPRAYEQYF,TGTGCCAGCAGCTCCCACCCCAGGGCCTACGAGCAGTACTTC
TRBD1,TRBV18,TRBJ1-2,NA,CASSPPQGEDGYTF,TGTGCCAGCTCACCGCCACAGGGGGAAGACGGCTACACCTTC
TRBD2,TRBV4-3,TRBJ2-7,few,CASSQDRRGATRGLAYEQYF,TGCGCCAGCAGCCAAGATAGGCGGGGGGCTACTAGAGGGTTAGCCTACGAGCAGTACTTC
NA,TRBV9,TRBJ2-7,once,CASSVEAGAGYEQYF,TGTGCCAGCAGCGTAGAGGCTGGGGCAGGGTACGAGCAGTACTTC
NA,TRBV7-2,TRBJ2-4,NA,CASSLPGDIQYF,TGTGCCAGCAGCTTGCCAGGGGACATTCAGTACTTC
TRBD1,TRBV25-1,TRBJ1-1,NA,CASSGQTGSLNTEAFF,TGTGCCAGCAGTGGGCAGACAGGGTCTTTGAACACTGAAGCTTTCTTT
TRBD2,TRBV28,TRBJ2-7,NA,CASSLGLAGAGYEQYF,TGTGCCAGCAGTTTAGGTCTAGCGGGAGCTGGGTACGAGCAGTACTTC
TRBD1,TRBV27,TRBJ1-1,NA,CASSADRVNINTEAFF,TGTGCCAGCAGTGCGGACAGGGTAAATATAAACACTGAAGCTTTCTTT
NA,TRBV6-5,TRBJ2-3,NA,CASSRSRDTQYF,TGTGCCAGTTCCCGATCTCGGGATACGCAGTATTTT
NA,TRBV2,TRBJ1-2,NA,CASSEVVGQTYGYTF,TGTGCCAGCAGTGAAGTCGTAGGACAGACCTATGGCTACACCTTC
NA,TRBV21-1,TRBJ1-5,NA,CASSTGWGQGCMHQPQHF,TGTGCCAGCAGCACAGGCTGGGGACAGGGATGTATGCATCAGCCCCAGCATTTT
NA,TRBV28,TRBJ2-4,once,CASTSAGTKWDIQYF,TGTGCCAGCACTTCGGCGGGTACGAAGTGGGACATTCAGTACTTC
TRBD1,TRBV6-5,TRBJ1-2,once,CASSYSGTGGWGYTF,TGTGCCAGCAGTTACTCTGGGACAGGGGGTTGGGGCTACACCTTC
NA,TRBV7-2,TRBJ1-5,NA,CASSLLGSGRNQPQHF,TGTGCCAGCAGCTTATTGGGGTCGGGGAGAAATCAGCCCCAGCATTTT
TRBD2,TRBV6-2/TRBV6-3,TRBJ2-7,NA,CASSYLGGSYEQYF,TGTGCCAGCAGTTACCTGGGGGGGTCGTACGAGCAGTACTTC
NA,TRBV27,TRBJ2-1,NA,CASSLAGKQFF,TGTGCCAGCAGTTTAGCGGGGAAGCAGTTCTTC
TRBD1,TRBV19,TRBJ2-1,NA,CASSIGDRVTYNEQFF,TGTGCCAGTAGTATAGGGGACAGGGTTACCTACAATGAGCAGTTCTTC
NA,TRBV4-1,TRBJ1-5,NA,CASSLPAGRVDQPQHF,TGCGCCAGCAGCCTACCGGCGGGAAGGGTTGATCAGCCCCAGCATTTT
TRBD1,TRBV18,TRBJ1-4,NA,CASSPGQGNEKLFF,TGTGCCAGCTCACCGGGACAGGGAAATGAAAAACTGTTTTTT
TRBD1,TRBV7-9,TRBJ1-1,few,CASRYSGQGNGAFF,TGTGCCAGCAGATACTCGGGACAGGGTAACGGAGCTTTCTTT
TRBD1,TRBV2,TRBJ2-3,NA,CASRGTGRHSRGTQYF,TGTGCCAGCAGAGGGACAGGGCGGCATAGTAGGGGTACGCAGTATTTT